Listed below are T cell receptor beta chains from one sample, sequenced in a study of blood T cell repertoires in COVID-19. Assay: immunoSEQ multiplex PCR; the TCRdb copy retains only in-frame clones and omits some. The sample lists 130,000 to 150,000 clones; 80% were seen once. Sequenced material: peripheral blood. The receptors stem from a man between 65 and 79 years old who had recovered from COVID-19. The CDR3 runs from the conserved cysteine through the conserved F or W. Each record gives: CDR3 protein, J gene, V gene.

CDR3: CASSSDRGEQYF
J: TRBJ2-7
V: TRBV12-3/TRBV12-4

CDR3: CASKDLGLAGDPTREQYF
J: TRBJ2-7
V: TRBV10-2

CDR3: CASSLGKEGPYEQFF
J: TRBJ2-1
V: TRBV5-1

CDR3: CASSFQGGASDTQYF
J: TRBJ2-3
V: TRBV11-3

CDR3: CATSDTREGREQFF
J: TRBJ2-1
V: TRBV24-1

CDR3: CASSQVLAGLNTGELFF
J: TRBJ2-2
V: TRBV4-1

CDR3: CASTETGDTGELFF
J: TRBJ2-2
V: TRBV5-1

CDR3: CASSQESGIGRAVNEQFF
J: TRBJ2-1
V: TRBV3-1/TRBV3-2

CDR3: CATSRDLFGQGVNTGELFF
J: TRBJ2-2
V: TRBV15

CDR3: CAWSGIWTDSYEQYF
J: TRBJ2-7
V: TRBV30

CDR3: CASSQTGGSSWEQYF
J: TRBJ2-7
V: TRBV4-1

CDR3: CASSYLPGTGVVGSNQPQHF
J: TRBJ1-5
V: TRBV6-2/TRBV6-3

CDR3: CASSQLGTGGGSSYNEQFF
J: TRBJ2-1
V: TRBV11-2

CDR3: CASSVEQGLNTEAFF
J: TRBJ1-1
V: TRBV19

CDR3: CASSLVGEAGGYDTDTQYF
J: TRBJ2-3
V: TRBV5-6

CDR3: CASSPGLYNEGQFF
J: TRBJ2-1
V: TRBV6-6

CDR3: CASSRTLQGAGDTQYF
J: TRBJ2-3
V: TRBV7-9

CDR3: CASSPATGPGNTIYF
J: TRBJ1-3
V: TRBV7-7

CDR3: CASSLEQGGTNEKLFF
J: TRBJ1-4
V: TRBV9

CDR3: CASSSRQSNQPQHF
J: TRBJ1-5
V: TRBV5-6

CDR3: CASSIRDRLSPLHF
J: TRBJ1-6
V: TRBV21-1

CDR3: CASSTATGEDTEAFF
J: TRBJ1-1
V: TRBV5-4

CDR3: CASSYGGAGYTF
J: TRBJ1-2
V: TRBV28

CDR3: CASSLGTVSYEQYF
J: TRBJ2-7
V: TRBV28

CDR3: CASSQNRNYGYTF
J: TRBJ1-2
V: TRBV14

CDR3: CASSETRQNEQFF
J: TRBJ2-1
V: TRBV10-1

CDR3: CASSIRRSSYNSPLHF
J: TRBJ1-6
V: TRBV21-1

CDR3: CAIGDRGSSYEQYF
J: TRBJ2-7
V: TRBV10-3

CDR3: CASSQVGLADGAPSQYF
J: TRBJ2-3
V: TRBV4-1

CDR3: CASSLAGSYEQYF
J: TRBJ2-7
V: TRBV7-3

CDR3: CASSLGGTGDGYTF
J: TRBJ1-2
V: TRBV5-1

CDR3: CASSGLTSGDTQYF
J: TRBJ2-3
V: TRBV5-1

CDR3: CASSFGQGYEQYF
J: TRBJ2-7
V: TRBV27

CDR3: CASSQMWGQEQYF
J: TRBJ2-7
V: TRBV4-1

CDR3: CASSEWGRTVTGTSGSNEQFF
J: TRBJ2-1
V: TRBV9

CDR3: CASSMVHRGGEQYF
J: TRBJ2-7
V: TRBV19

CDR3: CASSFSMNTEAFF
J: TRBJ1-1
V: TRBV27